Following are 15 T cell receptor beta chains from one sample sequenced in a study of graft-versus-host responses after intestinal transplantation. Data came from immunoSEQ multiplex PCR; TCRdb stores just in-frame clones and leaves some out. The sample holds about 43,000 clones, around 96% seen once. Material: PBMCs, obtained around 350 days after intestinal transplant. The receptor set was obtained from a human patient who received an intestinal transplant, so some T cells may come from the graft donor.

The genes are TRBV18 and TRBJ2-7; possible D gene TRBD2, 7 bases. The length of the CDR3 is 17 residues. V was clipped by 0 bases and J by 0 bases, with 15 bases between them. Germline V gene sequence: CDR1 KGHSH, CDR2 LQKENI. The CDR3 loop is CASSPPGGGPSSYEQYF. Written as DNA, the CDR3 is TGTGCCAGCTCACCACCGGGCGGGGGCCCTAGCTCCTACGAGCAGTACTTC.

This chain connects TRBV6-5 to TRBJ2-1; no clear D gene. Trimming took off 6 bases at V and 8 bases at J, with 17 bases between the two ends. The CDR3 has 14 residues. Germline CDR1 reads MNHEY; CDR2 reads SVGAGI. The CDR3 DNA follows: TGTGCCAGCAGGAAAAGGACCAATCACTATGAGCAGTTCTTC. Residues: CASRKRTNHYEQFF.

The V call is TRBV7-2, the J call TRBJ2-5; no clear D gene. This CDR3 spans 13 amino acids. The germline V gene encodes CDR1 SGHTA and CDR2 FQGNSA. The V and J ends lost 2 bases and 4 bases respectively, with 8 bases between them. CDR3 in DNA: TGTGCCAGCAGCTTATCCCTCAGAGAGACCCAGTACTTC. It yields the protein CASSLSLRETQYF.

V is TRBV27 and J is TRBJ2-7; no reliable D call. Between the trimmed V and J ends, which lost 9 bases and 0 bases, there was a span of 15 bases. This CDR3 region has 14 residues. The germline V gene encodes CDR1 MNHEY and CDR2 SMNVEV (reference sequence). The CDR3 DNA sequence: TGTGCCAGTTCGTACGGGCTTACCTCCTACGAGCAGTACTTC. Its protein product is CASSYGLTSYEQYF.

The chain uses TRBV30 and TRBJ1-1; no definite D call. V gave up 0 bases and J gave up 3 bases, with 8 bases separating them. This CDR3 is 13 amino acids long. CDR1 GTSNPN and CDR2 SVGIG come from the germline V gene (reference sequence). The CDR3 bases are TGTGCCTGGAGTGTTGACGGGGACACTGAAGCTTTCTTT. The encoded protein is CAWSVDGDTEAFF.

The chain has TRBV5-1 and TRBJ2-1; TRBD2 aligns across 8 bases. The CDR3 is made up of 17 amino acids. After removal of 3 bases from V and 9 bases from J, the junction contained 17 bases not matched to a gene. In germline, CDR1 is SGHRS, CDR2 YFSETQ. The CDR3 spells CASSYMVGGGLESEQFF. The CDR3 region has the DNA TGCGCCAGCAGCTACATGGTAGGCGGGGGGCTTGAGTCTGAGCAGTTCTTC.

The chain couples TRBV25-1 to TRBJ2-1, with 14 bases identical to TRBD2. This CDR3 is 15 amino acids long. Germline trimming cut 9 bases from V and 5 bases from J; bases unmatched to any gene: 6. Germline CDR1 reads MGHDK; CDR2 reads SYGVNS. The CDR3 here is CARLKGLAGDNEQFF. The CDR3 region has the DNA TGTGCCAGGTTAAAGGGACTAGCGGGGGACAATGAGCAGTTCTTC. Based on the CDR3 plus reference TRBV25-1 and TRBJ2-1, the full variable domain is EADIYQTPRYLVIGTGKKITLECSQTMGHDKMYWYQQDPGMELHLIHYSYGVNSTEKGDLSSESTVSRIRTEHFPLTLESARPSHTSQYLCARLKGLAGDNEQFFGPGTRLTVL.

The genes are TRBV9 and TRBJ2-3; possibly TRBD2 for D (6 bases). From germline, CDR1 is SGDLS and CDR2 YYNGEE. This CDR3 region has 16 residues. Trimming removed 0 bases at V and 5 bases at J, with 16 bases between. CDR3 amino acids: CASSVGPRGGKDTQYF. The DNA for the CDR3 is TGTGCCAGCAGCGTAGGCCCCCGCGGCGGGAAAGATACGCAGTATTTT.

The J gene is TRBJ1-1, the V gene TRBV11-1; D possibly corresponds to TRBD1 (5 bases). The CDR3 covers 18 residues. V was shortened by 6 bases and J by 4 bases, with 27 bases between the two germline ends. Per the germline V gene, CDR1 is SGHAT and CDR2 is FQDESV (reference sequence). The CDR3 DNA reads TGTGCCAGCAGGGGAGGACAATTACTCGTCACGGGTGGCACTGAAGCTTTCTTT. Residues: CASRGGQLLVTGGTEAFF.

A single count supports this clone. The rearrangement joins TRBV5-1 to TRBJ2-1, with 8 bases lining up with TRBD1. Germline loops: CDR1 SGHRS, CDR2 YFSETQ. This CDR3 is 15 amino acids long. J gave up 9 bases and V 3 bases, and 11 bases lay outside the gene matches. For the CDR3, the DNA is TGCGCCAGCAGCTCTCGGCCGGACAGGGACGGTGAGCAGTTCTTC. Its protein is CASSSRPDRDGEQFF.

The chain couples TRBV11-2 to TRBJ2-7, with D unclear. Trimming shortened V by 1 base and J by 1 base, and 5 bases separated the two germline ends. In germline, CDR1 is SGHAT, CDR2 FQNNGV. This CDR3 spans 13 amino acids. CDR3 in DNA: TGTGCCAGCAGCTTAGTTTTTTCCTACGAGCAGTACTTC. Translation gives CASSLVFSYEQYF.

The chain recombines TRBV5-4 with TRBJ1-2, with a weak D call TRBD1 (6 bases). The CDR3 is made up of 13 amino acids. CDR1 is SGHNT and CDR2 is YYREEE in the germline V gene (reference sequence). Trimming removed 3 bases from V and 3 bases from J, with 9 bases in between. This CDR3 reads CASSSDSDYGYTF. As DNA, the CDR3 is TGTGCCAGCAGCTCGGACAGCGACTATGGCTACACCTTC.

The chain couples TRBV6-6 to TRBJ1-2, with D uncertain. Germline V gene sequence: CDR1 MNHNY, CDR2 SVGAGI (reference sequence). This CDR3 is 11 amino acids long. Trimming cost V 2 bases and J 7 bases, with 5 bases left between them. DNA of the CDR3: TGTGCCAGCAGTTACCCCTCTGGCTACACCTTC. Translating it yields CASSYPSGYTF.

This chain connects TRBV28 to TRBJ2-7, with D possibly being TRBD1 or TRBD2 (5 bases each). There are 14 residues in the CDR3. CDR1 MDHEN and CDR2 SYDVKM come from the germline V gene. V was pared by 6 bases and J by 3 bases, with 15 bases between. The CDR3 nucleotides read TGTGCCAGCAGCCCCGGGACGGGTTTCTACGAGCAGTACTTC. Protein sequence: CASSPGTGFYEQYF.

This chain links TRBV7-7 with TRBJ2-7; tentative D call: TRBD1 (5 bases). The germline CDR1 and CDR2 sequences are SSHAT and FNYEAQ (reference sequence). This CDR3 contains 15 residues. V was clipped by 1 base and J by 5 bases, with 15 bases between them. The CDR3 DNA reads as TGTGCCAGCAGCTTAGTCGAGGCCAGGGTCAACGAGCAGTACTTC. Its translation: CASSLVEARVNEQYF.